This TCR beta chain appears in the sequencing data of a study of T cell responses to AZD1222 COVID-19 vaccine. Study-level points and caveats: Reportedly, nearly half of unique spike TCRs recognized epitopes outside B.1.351/B.1.1.7 mutations. Spike-wide coverage was observed for vaccine-associated CD4 TCRs, with dominant responses at 160-218 and 743-854. The peak T cell response came first, and repertoires were sampled only after it. Recipients of two AZD1222 doses showed rising Spike-specific TCR breadth and depth.

Note on this clone: Its antigen is not known.

Germline-derived CDR1 and CDR2 are DFQATT and SNEGSKA (reference sequence). The junction had 11 bases not matched to a gene; V was cut back by 3 bases and J by 4 bases. This CDR3 spans 15 amino acids. Libraries were prepared by immunoSEQ multiplex PCR; TCRdb keeps only in-frame clonotypes and omits some of them. The sample has over 150,000 clones; 90% are singletons. This clonotype was obtained from an adult in good health. The chain uses TRBV20-1 and TRBJ2-7; 8 bases map to TRBD1. The specimen comprised peripheral blood, sampled on day 0 of AZD1222 vaccination. The CDR3 reads CSASPRTGSTYEQYF. The CDR3 nucleotides are TGCAGTGCTAGTCCTCGGACAGGGTCTACGTACGAGCAGTACTTC.